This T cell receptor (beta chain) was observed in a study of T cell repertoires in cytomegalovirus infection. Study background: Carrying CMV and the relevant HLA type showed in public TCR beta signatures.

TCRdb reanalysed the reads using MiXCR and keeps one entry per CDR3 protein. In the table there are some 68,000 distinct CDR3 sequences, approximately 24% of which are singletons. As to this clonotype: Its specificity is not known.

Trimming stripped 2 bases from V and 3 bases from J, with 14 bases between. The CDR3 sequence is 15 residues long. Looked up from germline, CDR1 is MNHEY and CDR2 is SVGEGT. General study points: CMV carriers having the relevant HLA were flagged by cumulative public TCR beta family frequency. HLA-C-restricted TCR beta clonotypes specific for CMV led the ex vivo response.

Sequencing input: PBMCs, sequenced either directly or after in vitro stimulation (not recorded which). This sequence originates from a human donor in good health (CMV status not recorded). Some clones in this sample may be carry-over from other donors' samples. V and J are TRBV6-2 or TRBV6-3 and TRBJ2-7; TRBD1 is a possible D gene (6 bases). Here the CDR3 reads CASSYGGSENYEQYV. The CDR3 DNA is TGTGCCAGCAGTTACGGGGGCTCCGAAAACTACGAGCAGTACGTC.